The 5 T cell receptor beta chains presented below share a single source sample, sequenced in a study of shared clonotypes between healthy human individuals. Positively selected for CCR7, the CD45RO-negative cells used as naive CD8 cells excluded terminally differentiated effector memory CD45RA+ cells. Measured with immunoSEQ multiplex PCR; TCRdb has only the in-frame clones, and not every one. The sample consists of more than 500,000 clones, roughly 96% of them appearing once. Sequencing input: naive CD8+ T cells sorted from blood. The source is a woman younger than 45 in good health.

The CDR3 DNA is TGTGCCACCCTGGGGTGGGGAGCGGGGAACGAGCAGTACTTC. The encoded protein is CATLGWGAGNEQYF. The chain has TRBV28 and TRBJ2-7, with TRBD2 matching 7 bases. V shed 10 bases, J shed 5 bases, and the junction held 14 bases outside the gene matches. The CDR3 contains 14 residues. Per the germline V gene, CDR1 is MDHEN and CDR2 is SYDVKM.

This sequence joins TRBV6-6 and TRBJ1-1; possibly TRBD1 for D (6 bases). The CDR3 covers 13 residues. Germline CDR1 and CDR2: MNHNY and SVGAGI (reference sequence). V was cut by 7 bases and J by 4 bases, with 13 bases left in between. CDR3 nucleotides: TGTGCCAGCAACCCCGGGGGCCGCACTGAAGCTTTCTTT. Protein product: CASNPGGRTEAFF.

V and J are TRBV4-1 and TRBJ2-7; D might be TRBD2 (5 bases). The CDR3 runs to 13 residues. The germline V gene has CDR1 MGHRA and CDR2 YSYEKL. Deletions cut 3 bases from V and 7 bases from J, with 13 bases between. CDR3 residues: CASSHQSPGEQYF. For the CDR3, the DNA is TGCGCCAGCAGCCACCAATCCCCGGGGGAGCAGTACTTC.

The chain has TRBV9 and TRBJ2-1, with 12 positions matching TRBD2. The CDR3 totals 15 residues. The germline gives CDR1 SGDLS, CDR2 YYNGEE. The CDR3 DNA follows: TGTGCTGAGACTAGCGGGAGAGACTGCGGCAATGAGCAGTTCTTC. The encoded protein is CAETSGRDCGNEQFF. The full variable domain, in which reference TRBV9 and TRBJ2-1 provide the parts outside the CDR3, is DSGVTQTPKHLITATGQRVTLRCSPRSGDLSVYWYQQSLDQGLQFLIQYYNGEERAKGNILERFSAQQFPDLHSELNLSSLELGDSALYFCAETSGRDCGNEQFFGPGTRLTVL.

The chain uses TRBV13 and TRBJ2-7; D is uncertain. The CDR3 totals 14 residues. CDR1 and CDR2 (germline): PRHDT, FYEKMQ (reference sequence). Trimming stripped 5 bases from V and 0 bases from J, with 11 bases between. Written as DNA, the CDR3 is TGTGCCAGCAGCACCCGGATTTTCTCCTACGAGCAGTACTTC. This gives the protein CASSTRIFSYEQYF. Full variable domain (remainder filled in from reference TRBV13 and TRBJ2-7): AAGVIQSPRHLIKEKRETATLKCYPIPRHDTVYWYQQGPGQDPQFLISFYEKMQSDKGSIPDRFSAQQFSDYHSELNMSSLELGDSALYFCASSTRIFSYEQYFGPGTRLTVT.